This T cell receptor (beta chain) was found in a study of blood T cell repertoires in COVID-19. Study-level information: The analysed material was cDNA or gDNA that came from T cells, B-cell-depleted T cells, or PBMCs.

Recruitment covered about two dozen US areas and drew participants whose ages spanned roughly 18 to 89 years. Clinical history reported by participants formed the basis on which cohorts were assigned. Clones were read by immunoSEQ multiplex PCR, and TCRdb kept only the in-frame ones, dropping some. The sample consists of over 250,000 clones, around 91% of them appearing once. Looked up from germline, CDR1 is SGHNT and CDR2 is YYREEE (reference sequence). The V segment lost 4 bases and the J segment 4 bases; nucleotides outside the gene matches: 4. CDR3 length equals 15 residues. The TCR comes from a woman aged 18-29 years who had recovered from COVID-19. This chain connects TRBV5-4 to TRBJ2-5, with 13 bases that match TRBD2. The sequenced sample was PBMCs or T cells enriched from blood (not recorded which). The CDR3 nucleotides are TGTGCCAGCAGCAAAAGACTAGCGGGGGGAGAGACCCAGTACTTC. It translates to CASSKRLAGGETQYF.